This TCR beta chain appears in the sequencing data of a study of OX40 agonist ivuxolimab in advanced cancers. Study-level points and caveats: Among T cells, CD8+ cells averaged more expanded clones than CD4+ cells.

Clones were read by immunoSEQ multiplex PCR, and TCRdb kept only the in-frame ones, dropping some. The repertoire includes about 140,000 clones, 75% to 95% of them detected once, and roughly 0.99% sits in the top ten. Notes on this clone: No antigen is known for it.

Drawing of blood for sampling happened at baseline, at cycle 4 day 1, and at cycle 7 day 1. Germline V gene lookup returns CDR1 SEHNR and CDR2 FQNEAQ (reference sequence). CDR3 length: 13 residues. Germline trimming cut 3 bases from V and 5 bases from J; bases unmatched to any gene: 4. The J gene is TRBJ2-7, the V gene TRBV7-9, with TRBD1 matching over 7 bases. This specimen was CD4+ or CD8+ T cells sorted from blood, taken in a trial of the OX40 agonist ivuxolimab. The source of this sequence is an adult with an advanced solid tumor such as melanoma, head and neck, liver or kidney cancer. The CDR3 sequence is CASSFGTVNEQYF. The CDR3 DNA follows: TGTGCCAGCAGCTTTGGGACAGTAAACGAGCAGTACTTC.